The following is a T cell receptor beta chain sequence with its context. The antigen remains undetermined. The entry originates in a study of cytomegalovirus exposure and HLA in healthy donors. Study-wide context: Earlier work reported 110 million or so unique TCR beta sequences from 180 million or so T cells. Study results and limitations: In terms of immune exposure information, only CMV serostatus was available. Later genetic work tied a missense DCLRE1C variant to beta-chain V and J trimming.

PCR used 60 Vbeta primers and 13 Jbeta primers. Only in-frame clones appear in the TCRdb table, and some are missing; sequencing was by immunoSEQ multiplex PCR. Of about 200,000 clones in the sample, roughly 86% were seen once. Those who donated were healthy bone marrow donors. CDR1 and CDR2 from the germline V gene are MNHEY and SMNVEV (reference sequence). This CDR3 contains 13 residues. V was cut by 2 bases and J by 4 bases, with 8 bases left in between. The chain links TRBV27 to TRBJ1-1; D is ambiguous. The sample comprised PBMCs. The sequence derives from a woman aged 18-29 years in good health and CMV-seronegative. This CDR3 reads CASSLHRPTEAFF. CDR3 nucleotides: TGTGCCAGCAGTTTACACAGACCCACTGAAGCTTTCTTT.